These 26 T cell receptor beta chains originate from one sample sequenced in a study of T cell responses to AZD1222 COVID-19 vaccine. Using immunoSEQ multiplex PCR, the repertoire was profiled, and TCRdb retains in-frame clones only, with some absent. The repertoire consists of some 99,000 clones, with roughly 90% occurring once and the leading ten covering 10% to 15%. Sequenced here: peripheral blood, sampled on day 0 of MenACWY control vaccination. The receptor set was obtained from an adult in good health.

The V gene is TRBV28, the J gene TRBJ1-6, with D unclear. CDR1 is MDHEN and CDR2 is SYDVKM in the germline V gene. Trimming stripped 8 bases from V and 8 bases from J, with 13 bases between. There are 13 residues in the CDR3. The CDR3 coding sequence is TGTGCCAGCCAGGCTGGGTCTTATTCACCCCTCCACTTT. Translated, it gives CASQAGSYSPLHF.

The V call is TRBV7-8, the J call TRBJ2-1; TRBD2 aligns across 10 bases. V shed 5 bases and J 4 bases; nucleotides not matched to a gene: 5. CDR3 length: 15 amino acids. CDR1 is SGHVS and CDR2 is FQNEAQ in the germline V gene. CDR3 loop: CASSQLAGRYNEQFF. The DNA for the CDR3 is TGTGCCAGCAGCCAACTAGCGGGGAGATACAATGAGCAGTTCTTC.

V usage is TRBV19 and J usage is TRBJ1-5; D is unresolved. CDR3 length: 16 amino acids. V gave up 4 bases and J gave up 3 bases, with 16 bases separating them. Germline V CDR1 and CDR2: LNHDA, SQIVND (reference sequence). Here the CDR3 DNA reads TGTGCCAGTAGTAACTCAGTGGCAGGTGACAATCAGCCCCAGCATTTT. It translates to CASSNSVAGDNQPQHF. The variable domain in full, completed from reference TRBV19 and TRBJ1-5, reads DGGITQSPKYLFRKEGQNVTLSCEQNLNHDAMYWYRQDPGQGLRLIYYSQIVNDFQKGDIAEGYSVSREKKESFPLTVTSAQKNPTAFYLCASSNSVAGDNQPQHFGDGTRLSIL.

The chain recombines TRBV5-1 with TRBJ2-1; 11 bases match TRBD2. The germline V gene encodes CDR1 SGHRS and CDR2 YFSETQ. Trimming took 4 bases from V and 0 from J; bases not matched to a gene: 0. The CDR3 runs to 15 residues. The CDR3 is CASSTSGSSYNEQFF. The CDR3 DNA sequence: TGCGCCAGCAGCACTAGCGGGAGCTCCTACAATGAGCAGTTCTTC.

J is TRBJ1-2 and V is TRBV10-3; 10 bases fit TRBD1. The V segment lost 6 bases and the J segment 6 bases; nucleotides outside the gene matches: 1. Germline assignment: CDR1 ENHRY and CDR2 SYGVKD. CDR3 length: 12 amino acids. CDR3 coding DNA: TGTGCCATCAGCGGACAGGGGGATGGCTACACCTTC. Amino acids: CAISGQGDGYTF.

This clone has only one observation. This chain uses TRBV5-1 with TRBJ2-3; D possibly corresponds to TRBD2 (5 bases). The V and J ends lost 0 bases and 0 bases respectively, with 5 bases between them. There are 14 residues in the CDR3. The germline V gene encodes CDR1 SGHRS and CDR2 YFSETQ. CDR3: CASSLGGSTDTQYF. CDR3 coding DNA: TGCGCCAGCAGCTTGGGCGGGAGCACAGATACGCAGTATTTT.

The rearrangement joins TRBV4-2 to TRBJ2-1, with a weak D call TRBD1 (5 bases). CDR1 and CDR2 (germline): LGHNA, YNFKEQ. The length of the CDR3 is 15 residues. The V end lost 0 bases, the J end lost 2 bases, and 8 bases lay between the germline ends. CDR3 nucleotides: TGTGCCAGCAGCCAAGAAACAGGAGCCTACAATGAGCAGTTCTTC. Residues: CASSQETGAYNEQFF.

The rearrangement links TRBV4-2 to TRBJ2-1, with TRBD1 matching over 10 bases. The CDR3 has 16 residues. The germline gives CDR1 LGHNA, CDR2 YNFKEQ. V shed 0 bases and J 5 bases; nucleotides not matched to a gene: 4. The CDR3 bases are TGTGCCAGCAGCCAAGATCCAGGGACAGGGGACAATGAGCAGTTCTTC. This gives the protein CASSQDPGTGDNEQFF.

This chain connects TRBV7-9 to TRBJ2-7, with 10 bases aligning to TRBD1. The germline gives CDR1 SEHNR, CDR2 FQNEAQ (reference sequence). V lost 5 bases to trimming and J lost 5 bases; unmatched junction nucleotides: 9. This CDR3 has 15 amino acids. The CDR3 spells CASSRTGTGEDEQYF. CDR3 nucleotide sequence: TGTGCCAGCAGCAGAACCGGGACAGGGGAAGACGAGCAGTACTTC. The variable domain in full, with the rest retrieved from reference TRBV7-9 and TRBJ2-7, is DTGVSQNPRHKITKRGQNVTFRCDPISEHNRLYWYRQTLGQGPEFLTYFQNEAQLEKSRLLSDRFSAERPKGSFSTLEIQRTEQGDSAMYLCASSRTGTGEDEQYFGPGTRLTVT.

The rearrangement links TRBV5-1 to TRBJ2-7; D possibly matches TRBD1 or TRBD2 (5 bases each). The CDR3 is 13 residues long. The V and J ends lost 0 bases and 2 bases respectively, with 6 bases between them. Germline-derived CDR1 and CDR2 are SGHRS and YFSETQ. DNA of the CDR3: TGCGCCAGCAGCTTGGCGGGACCCTACGAGCAGTACTTC. Protein product: CASSLAGPYEQYF. Filled out from reference TRBV5-1 and TRBJ2-7, the complete variable domain reads KAGVTQTPRYLIKTRGQQVTLSCSPISGHRSVSWYQQTPGQGLQFLFEYFSETQRNKGNFPGRFSGRQFSNSRSEMNVSTLELGDSALYLCASSLAGPYEQYFGPGTRLTVT.

The chain combines TRBV24-1 with TRBJ2-2; unclear D gene. Germline V CDR1 and CDR2: KGHDR, SFDVKD. Trimming took 5 bases from V and 2 from J, leaving 14 bases between them. The CDR3 is made up of 16 amino acids. CDR3 amino acids: CATSAVGQVNTGELFF. CDR3 DNA sequence: TGTGCCACCAGTGCGGTAGGGCAGGTCAACACCGGGGAGCTGTTTTTT.

V and J are TRBV5-4 and TRBJ1-2; 10 bases match TRBD1. The junction had 10 bases not matched to a gene; V was cut back by 2 bases and J by 0 bases. CDR3 size: 18 residues. Looked up from germline, CDR1 is SGHNT and CDR2 is YYREEE (reference sequence). The CDR3 here is CASSFGRWDRGANYGYTF. DNA for the CDR3: TGTGCCAGCAGCTTCGGAAGATGGGACAGGGGAGCTAACTATGGCTACACCTTC.

The chain uses TRBV25-1 and TRBJ2-1; no definite D call. Germline V CDR1 and CDR2: MGHDK, SYGVNS. This CDR3 is 12 amino acids long. Trimming pared 3 bases from V and 6 bases from J, leaving 6 bases between. The CDR3 loop reads CASSDHPNEQFF. CDR3 nucleotide sequence: TGTGCCAGCAGTGACCACCCCAATGAGCAGTTCTTC.

This clone was seen just once. The V and J genes are TRBV5-1 and TRBJ2-5; 9 nucleotides match TRBD2. Germline values: CDR1 SGHRS, CDR2 YFSETQ. The CDR3 totals 16 residues. Trimming at V came to 0 bases and at J to 1 base, leaving 4 bases not matched to a gene. The CDR3 here is CASSLGAGGPQETQYF. The CDR3 DNA reads as TGCGCCAGCAGCTTGGGCGCGGGGGGGCCCCAAGAGACCCAGTACTTC. Drawing the rest from reference TRBV5-1 and TRBJ2-5, the complete variable domain is KAGVTQTPRYLIKTRGQQVTLSCSPISGHRSVSWYQQTPGQGLQFLFEYFSETQRNKGNFPGRFSGRQFSNSRSEMNVSTLELGDSALYLCASSLGAGGPQETQYFGPGTRLLVL.

The chain combines TRBV7-2 with TRBJ2-1; D is tentatively TRBD1 or TRBD2 (6 bases each). The V and J ends lost 0 bases and 9 bases respectively, with 15 bases between them. The CDR3 extends over 15 amino acids. The germline V gene has CDR1 SGHTA and CDR2 FQGNSA. The CDR3 bases are TGTGCCAGCAGCTTAGCACTTGGGGGCGGGACTGAGCAGTTCTTC. Protein sequence: CASSLALGGGTEQFF.

J is TRBJ2-1 and V is TRBV7-2; weak D call: TRBD2 (6 bases). This CDR3 region has 18 residues. Germline CDR1 is SGHTA and CDR2 is FQGNSA. Trimming took 5 bases from V and 5 from J, leaving 25 bases between them. As DNA, the CDR3 is TGTGCCAGCAGCGGAGTGGGGACTGGCGGGAAATCCCACAATGAGCAGTTCTTC. It is translated as CASSGVGTGGKSHNEQFF.

V gene TRBV18 combines with J gene TRBJ2-3, with D perhaps matching TRBD1 (6 bases). Germline lookup yields CDR1 KGHSH and CDR2 LQKENI. V lost 5 bases to trimming and J lost 3 bases, with 9 bases between them. The CDR3 covers 13 residues. CDR3 sequence reads: CASSRTGTDTQYF. The CDR3 nucleotides are TGTGCCAGCTCAAGAACAGGGACAGATACGCAGTATTTT.

This rearrangement joins TRBV19 to TRBJ1-3, with D possibly TRBD1 on 6 matching bases. Germline V gene lookup returns CDR1 LNHDA and CDR2 SQIVND (reference sequence). Trimming removed 6 bases from V and 4 bases from J, with 16 bases in between. The CDR3 length is 15 residues. The CDR3 spells CASRAIQGLGNTIYF. The CDR3 DNA follows: TGTGCCAGTAGGGCAATACAGGGCCTCGGAAACACCATATATTTT.

The V call is TRBV14, the J call TRBJ1-2, with D tentatively TRBD1 (5 bases). The V gene's germline CDR1 is SGHDN and CDR2 FVKESK. Trimming pared 3 bases from V and 4 bases from J, leaving 9 bases between. The CDR3 totals 13 residues. In nucleotides, the CDR3 is TGTGCCAGCAGCCACGCGGGGACCTATGGCTACACCTTC. This gives the protein CASSHAGTYGYTF.

The rearrangement uses TRBV6-2 or TRBV6-3 and TRBJ1-1; a weak D match, TRBD1 (6 bases). The V gene lost 3 bases and the J gene lost 11 bases, with 13 bases spanning the gap. This CDR3 has 12 residues. Germline CDR1 reads MNHEY; CDR2 reads SVGEGT. The CDR3 DNA follows: TGTGCCAGCAGTTATTCGGGGGCTTGGGCTTTCTTT. It is translated as CASSYSGAWAFF.

The rearrangement joins TRBV25-1 to TRBJ1-2; no reliable D call. The V and J ends lost 3 bases and 4 bases respectively, with 15 bases between them. This CDR3 contains 15 residues. Germline V gives CDR1 MGHDK, CDR2 SYGVNS. In DNA form, the CDR3 reads TGTGCCAGCAGTGATTCGGACGATCGGGGCTATGGCTACACCTTC. This gives the protein CASSDSDDRGYGYTF.

The rearrangement joins TRBV21-1 to TRBJ2-7; the table's D call, TRBD2, was not checked against the DNA. TRBV21-1 is annotated as a pseudogene. There are 15 residues in the CDR3. CDR3: CASSKRRTSSHEQYF. The CDR3 nucleotides are TGTGCCAGCAGCAAAAGGCGGACTAGCTCTCACGAGCAGTACTTC.

The chain carries TRBV19 and TRBJ1-5; 9 bases match TRBD1. The CDR3 has 15 amino acids. Germline-derived CDR1 and CDR2 are LNHDA and SQIVND (reference sequence). V shed 3 bases, J shed 4 bases, and the junction held 4 bases outside the gene matches. The CDR3 reads CASSIETGGNQPQHF. In DNA form, the CDR3 reads TGTGCCAGTAGTATTGAGACAGGGGGGAATCAGCCCCAGCATTTT.

CDR3 nucleotides: TGTGCCAGCAGCGCGGACGGCGCCCAAGAGACCCAGTACTTC. Protein: CASSADGAQETQYF. The rearrangement links TRBV7-9 to TRBJ2-5; no clear D. The germline V and J ends were trimmed by 5 bases and 1 base, with 11 bases remaining between them. This CDR3 is 14 amino acids long. CDR1 and CDR2 from the germline V gene are SEHNR and FQNEAQ (reference sequence).

The gene calls are TRBV7-8 and TRBJ1-1; D is undetermined. CDR3 size: 14 residues. CDR1 and CDR2 from the germline V gene are SGHVS and FQNEAQ. V lost 1 base to trimming and J lost 0 bases, with 6 bases between them. CDR3 bases: TGTGCCAGCAGCTTAGAACGGGTGAACACTGAAGCTTTCTTT. Protein product: CASSLERVNTEAFF.

This clone was seen a single time. The chain combines TRBV6-6 with TRBJ1-4; possible D gene TRBD1, 5 bases. V shed 2 bases and J shed 5 bases, with 6 bases lying between them. The CDR3 loop spans 13 amino acids. CDR1 and CDR2 (germline): MNHNY, SVGAGI (reference sequence). This CDR3 reads CASSYRGNEKLFF. The CDR3 DNA sequence: TGTGCCAGCAGTTACAGGGGCAATGAAAAACTGTTTTTT.